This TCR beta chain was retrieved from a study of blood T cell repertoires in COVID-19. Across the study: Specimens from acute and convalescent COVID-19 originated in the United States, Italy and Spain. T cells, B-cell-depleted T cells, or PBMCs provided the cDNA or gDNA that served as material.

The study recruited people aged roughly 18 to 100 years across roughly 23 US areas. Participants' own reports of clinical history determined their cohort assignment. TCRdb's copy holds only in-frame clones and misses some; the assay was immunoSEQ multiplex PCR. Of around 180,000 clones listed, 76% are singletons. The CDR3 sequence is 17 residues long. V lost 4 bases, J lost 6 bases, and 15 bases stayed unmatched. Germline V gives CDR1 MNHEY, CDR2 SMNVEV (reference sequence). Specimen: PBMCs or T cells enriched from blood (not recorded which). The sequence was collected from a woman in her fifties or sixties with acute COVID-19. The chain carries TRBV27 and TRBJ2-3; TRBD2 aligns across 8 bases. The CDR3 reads CASSSPLSGGPGDTQYF. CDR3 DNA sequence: TGTGCCAGCAGTTCCCCCCTCTCGGGGGGGCCCGGGGATACGCAGTATTTT.